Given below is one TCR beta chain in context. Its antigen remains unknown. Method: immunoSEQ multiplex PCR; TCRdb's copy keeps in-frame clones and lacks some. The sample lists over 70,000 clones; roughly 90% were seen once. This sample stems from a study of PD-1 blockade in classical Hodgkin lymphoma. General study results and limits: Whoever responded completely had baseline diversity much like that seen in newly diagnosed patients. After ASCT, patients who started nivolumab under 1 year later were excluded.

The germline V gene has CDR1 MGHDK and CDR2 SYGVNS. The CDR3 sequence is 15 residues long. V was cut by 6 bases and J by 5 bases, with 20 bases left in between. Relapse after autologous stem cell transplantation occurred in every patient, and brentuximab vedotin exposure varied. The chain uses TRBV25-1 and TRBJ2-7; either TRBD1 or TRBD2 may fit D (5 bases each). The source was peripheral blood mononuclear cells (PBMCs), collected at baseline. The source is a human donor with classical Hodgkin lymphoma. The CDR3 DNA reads TGTGCCAGCAGCAAATCCGGGACGTCTACTCACGAGCAGTACTTC. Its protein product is CASSKSGTSTHEQYF.